Described below is a single T cell receptor (beta chain) sequence and its context. Its binding antigen is unknown. Germline and junction disagree at one end, which may indicate a read error. The data were obtained in a study of blood T cell repertoires in COVID-19 (TCRdb year 2020). With regard to the full study: Collaborator samples came from the United States, Italy and Spain and covered acute and convalescent phases of COVID-19. The repertoires were released in a freely available public database intended as a resource for research on the immune response to SARS-CoV-2. A de-identified subject ID, COVID-19 status, age in years and sex were almost always included in the sample metadata. The material from the prospective study consisted of cDNA or gDNA derived from T cells, B-cell-depleted T cells, or PBMCs. The samples were drawn from two sources: the first 160 participants of the ongoing ImmuneRACE study, and 1,200 or so subjects contributed by 6 global collaborators. HLA class I and class II types, where available, came from metadata supplied by the sample provider rather than from assay-based typing. The dataset comprised deeply sampled blood TCRbeta repertoires from subjects exposed to, actively infected with, or recovered from COVID-19.

Study-wide conclusions, independent of this receptor: How much clinical and demographic metadata was included differed by source and by participant, and the metadata was provided uncurated.

Each collaborating institution followed its own protocols to collect whole blood in K2EDTA tubes. Collaborator samples were shipped for TCRbeta analysis as frozen whole blood, isolated PBMCs, or DNA extracted from either sample type. CDR1 and CDR2 are drawn from the germline V gene (reference sequence): SSHAT, FNYEAQ. The CDR3, cysteine through phenylalanine, is 16 amino acids long. Only the CDR3 DNA stays, 48 bases, in frame from base 1. TCRbeta CDR3 regions were amplified from genomic DNA by means of the immunoSEQ Assay, a bias-controlled multiplex PCR. The study's processing was this. The number of nucleated cells in each sample was estimated by amplification of reference gene primers within the assay. To quantify the absolute abundance of each unique TCRbeta CDR3 rearrangement, sequence reads were collapsed and filtered. For each sample, productive Simpson clonality was calculated as the square root of Simpson's diversity index over productive rearrangements. Not all clones reach the TCRdb copy of this immuneACCESS table, which keeps in-frame sequences only. Checked studies attribute under half of the gap to unresolved V genes and leave the rest unexplained. V, J and clone size are those of that table, while D and trimming were read from the DNA. This sample is represented by roughly 47,000 clones; roughly 87% of them were singletons. Less than 20% of the sample rests with the top ten.

The receptor was isolated from a man between 70 and 80 years old with active COVID-19. The source material was peripheral blood. The sequence joins TRBV7-7 to TRBJ2-3; the D call is tentative, TRBD1 or TRBD2, as each matches 9 bases. The CDR3 protein sequence reads: CASSLAGDRVLDTQYF. The bases read TGTGCTAGCAGCTTAGCGGGGGACAGGGTGCTCGATACGCAGTATTTT.